The 27 T cell receptor beta chains below were found in one sample sequenced in a study of beta chain features in type 1 diabetes. Since all of the isolated RNA was reverse transcribed, expressed TCRB transcripts were what got sequenced. Sequenced by immunoSEQ multiplex PCR; TCRdb stores in-frame clones only, minus some. The sample carries about 130,000 clones, about 9.2% recorded once. Sequencing input: central memory CD4+ T cells from blood. All receptors derive from a young man in good health.

Only a few counts were recorded for this clone. The chain employs TRBV5-4 and TRBJ2-2, with 15 bases matching TRBD2. Germline CDR1 SGHNT, CDR2 YYREEE (reference sequence). The V segment lost 4 bases and the J segment 5 bases; nucleotides outside the gene matches: 6. This CDR3 spans 17 amino acids. For the CDR3, the DNA is TGTGCCAGCAGCACTGGGGGACTAGCGGGGGGTACCGGGGAGCTGTTTTTT. This codes for CASSTGGLAGGTGELFF.

This clone was counted between two and nine times. The CDR3 DNA follows: TGTGCCAGCAGCCCACGGGGTGACTCCTACAATGAGCAGTTCTTC. It is translated as CASSPRGDSYNEQFF. V usage is TRBV9 and J usage is TRBJ2-1; tentative D call: TRBD2 (5 bases). This CDR3 is built from 15 residues. Germline loops: CDR1 SGDLS, CDR2 YYNGEE. V was shortened by 4 bases and J by 0 bases, with 11 bases between the two germline ends.

This clone appeared a few times. The chain carries TRBV7-9 and TRBJ1-1; TRBD1 aligns across 7 bases. The V and J ends lost 7 bases and 0 bases, in that order; junction bases with no gene match: 5. The CDR3 has 14 amino acids. Germline assignment: CDR1 SEHNR and CDR2 FQNEAQ (reference sequence). CDR3 sequence reads: CASIIDRVNTEAFF. In nucleotides, the CDR3 is TGTGCCAGCATCATTGACAGGGTGAACACTGAAGCTTTCTTT.

The chain uses TRBV11-2 and TRBJ2-5; possible D gene TRBD1, 5 bases. The germline gives CDR1 SGHAT, CDR2 FQNNGV. This CDR3 is 12 amino acids long. V shed 6 bases and J shed 5 bases, with 10 bases lying between them. In nucleotides, the CDR3 is TGTGCCAGCAGTCAGGGTCTGGAGACCCAGTACTTC. Its protein is CASSQGLETQYF. Full variable domain (remainder filled in from reference TRBV11-2 and TRBJ2-5): EAGVAQSPRYKIIEKRQSVAFWCNPISGHATLYWYQQILGQGPKLLIQFQNNGVVDDSQLPKDRFSAERLKGVDSTLKIQPAKLEDSAVYLCASSQGLETQYFGPGTRLLVL.

The chain employs TRBV5-4 and TRBJ2-3, with 11 bases matching TRBD1. The CDR3 runs to 15 residues. V shed 4 bases, J shed 5 bases, and the junction held 6 bases outside the gene matches. Per the germline V gene, CDR1 is SGHNT and CDR2 is YYREEE (reference sequence). CDR3 sequence: CASSPDRGLGDTQYF. CDR3 nucleotide sequence: TGTGCCAGCAGCCCGGACAGGGGGCTTGGAGATACGCAGTATTTT.

The chain links TRBV30 to TRBJ2-7, with 7 bases fitting TRBD2. Losses at the gene ends were 1 base for V and 9 bases for J; bases not matched to a gene: 6. Germline V CDR1 and CDR2: GTSNPN, SVGIG (reference sequence). CDR3 size: 12 residues. CDR3 in amino acids: CAWSAPTSSQYF. For the CDR3, the DNA is TGTGCCTGGAGTGCCCCGACTAGCTCGCAGTACTTC.

J is TRBJ2-7 and V is TRBV7-2, with D perhaps matching TRBD1 (6 bases). Trimming took 5 bases from V and 3 from J, leaving 14 bases between them. CDR1 is SGHTA, CDR2 FQGNSA, per germline. The CDR3 contains 14 residues. The CDR3 sequence is CASSPRDTYYEQYF. For the CDR3, the DNA is TGTGCCAGCAGCCCCCGGGACACTTACTACGAGCAGTACTTC.

There are a few counts of this clone. V usage is TRBV5-1 and J usage is TRBJ2-7, with 11 nucleotides matching TRBD1. Germline V gives CDR1 SGHRS, CDR2 YFSETQ. This CDR3 is built from 13 residues. The ends lost 0 bases at V and 12 bases at J; junction bases unmatched: 5. The CDR3 reads CASSLDGTGGRYF. The DNA of the CDR3 is TGCGCCAGCAGCTTGGACGGGACAGGGGGACGGTACTTC.

J is TRBJ2-1 and V is TRBV4-2, with a tentative D call TRBD1 (6 bases). This CDR3 has 16 residues. The V and J ends lost 5 bases and 1 base respectively, with 15 bases between them. Germline CDR1 LGHNA, CDR2 YNFKEQ. In nucleotides, the CDR3 is TGTGCCAGCAGCTTGGGTGGGGGCGATTCCTACAATGAGCAGTTCTTC. Its protein product is CASSLGGGDSYNEQFF.

This rearrangement joins TRBV6-5 to TRBJ2-1; D may be TRBD2 (6 bases). Germline V gives CDR1 MNHEY, CDR2 SVGAGI. V shed 4 bases and J shed 1 base, with 14 bases lying between them. The CDR3 has 16 residues. CDR3: CASSSRLGGSYNEQFF. In DNA form, the CDR3 reads TGTGCCAGCAGTTCTCGACTAGGAGGGTCCTACAATGAGCAGTTCTTC.

The V gene is TRBV6-6, the J gene TRBJ1-6; D unresolved. Trimming left V 6 bases short and J 7 bases short, with 16 bases between. CDR1 and CDR2 from the germline V gene are MNHNY and SVGAGI (reference sequence). This CDR3 has 15 amino acids. The CDR3 region has the DNA TGTGCCAGCAGCTACCTAGTCTCCGTAAATTCACCCCTCCACTTT. Translating it yields CASSYLVSVNSPLHF.

The rearrangement uses TRBV19 and TRBJ1-5; D unresolved. Germline values: CDR1 LNHDA, CDR2 SQIVND (reference sequence). V was cut by 5 bases and J by 3 bases, with 11 bases left in between. The CDR3 length is 14 residues. CDR3 in DNA: TGTGCCAGTAGTTTGGATAGCCCCAATCAGCCCCAGCATTTT. Translation: CASSLDSPNQPQHF.

V gene TRBV7-2 combines with J gene TRBJ2-2, with 10 bases fitting TRBD1. This CDR3 is built from 15 residues. Germline CDR1 and CDR2: SGHTA and FQGNSA. Trimming at V came to 1 base and at J to 4 bases, leaving 0 bases not matched to a gene. The CDR3 protein is CASSLGQGATGELFF. The CDR3 nucleotides read TGTGCCAGCAGCTTAGGACAGGGGGCCACCGGGGAGCTGTTTTTT.

The chain combines TRBV10-3 with TRBJ1-3, with a weak D call TRBD1 (5 bases). There are 15 residues in the CDR3. V shed 8 bases and J shed 0 bases, with 14 bases lying between them. Germline loops: CDR1 ENHRY, CDR2 SYGVKD. For the CDR3, the DNA is TGTGCCATCGCCCCAGGGTCGAGCTCTGGAAACACCATATATTTT. Protein sequence: CAIAPGSSSGNTIYF.

The chain uses TRBV4-2 and TRBJ1-6; D is possibly TRBD1 (6 bases). V lost 3 bases to trimming and J lost 6 bases, with 9 bases between them. The CDR3 has 14 residues. Germline values: CDR1 LGHNA, CDR2 YNFKEQ. The CDR3 here is CASSQQGPNSPLHF. The DNA of the CDR3 is TGTGCCAGCAGCCAGCAGGGGCCTAATTCACCCCTCCACTTT.

This clone was picked up a small number of times. This chain joins TRBV2 and TRBJ1-2; weak D call: TRBD1 (6 bases). This CDR3 contains 14 residues. With 3 bases removed from V and 6 bases from J, the gap between germline ends came to 14 bases. Germline V gene data show CDR1 as SNHLY and CDR2 as FYNNEI. The CDR3 spells CASSDPTGFDGYTF. The CDR3, as DNA: TGTGCCAGCAGTGATCCCACAGGGTTCGATGGCTACACCTTC.

This clone was counted only a few times. This sequence joins TRBV5-1 and TRBJ2-7; D unresolved. Germline V lookup: CDR1 SGHRS, CDR2 YFSETQ. This CDR3 spans 16 amino acids. The V end lost 0 bases, the J end lost 1 base, and 14 bases lay between the germline ends. Here the CDR3 reads CASSLGRLSASYEQYF. The CDR3 DNA is TGCGCCAGCAGCTTGGGGCGGTTGTCTGCATCCTACGAGCAGTACTTC.

This clone was seen more than once but under ten times. V is TRBV4-1 and J is TRBJ1-3; TRBD1 matches at 12 bases. CDR3 size: 20 residues. CDR1 MGHRA and CDR2 YSYEKL come from the germline V gene. The ends lost 4 bases at V and 0 bases at J; junction bases unmatched: 13. CDR3 nucleotide sequence: TGCGCCAGCAGCCGAGAACCCGGGACAGGGGGCTCAAGCTCTGGAAACACCATATATTTT. Encoded protein: CASSREPGTGGSSSGNTIYF.

This chain connects TRBV27 to TRBJ2-5, with TRBD1 matching over 8 bases. CDR3 size: 15 residues. CDR1 and CDR2 (germline): MNHEY, SMNVEV (reference sequence). V gave up 6 bases and J gave up 1 base; unmatched junction bases: 7. Here the CDR3 DNA reads TGTGCCAGCAGACGGACCGGGACAGGCCAAGAGACCCAGTACTTC. Encoded protein: CASRRTGTGQETQYF.

This clone was detected ten times or more. The chain combines TRBV6-6 with TRBJ2-3; D unresolved. The V end was cut by 4 bases, the J end by 2 bases, with 7 bases between. The CDR3 covers 13 residues. Germline values: CDR1 MNHNY, CDR2 SVGAGI (reference sequence). The CDR3 DNA sequence: TGTGCCAGCAGTTCTCGGGTCACAGATACGCAGTATTTT. Protein product: CASSSRVTDTQYF.

A note on this clone: The same CDR3 is also encoded by other DNA sequences in this sample. The chain has TRBV5-1 and TRBJ1-4, with D hard to call. Trimming cost V 0 bases and J 2 bases, with 5 bases left between them. The CDR3 is 14 residues long. In germline, CDR1 is SGHRS, CDR2 YFSETQ. The CDR3 DNA reads as TGCGCCAGCAGCTTGGACAGTACTAATGAAAAACTGTTTTTT. Its protein is CASSLDSTNEKLFF.

The chain uses TRBV7-9 and TRBJ2-2; tentative D call: TRBD1 (5 bases). Trimming left V 5 bases short and J 5 bases short, with 9 bases between. The CDR3 spans 13 residues. Germline values: CDR1 SEHNR, CDR2 FQNEAQ (reference sequence). The CDR3 DNA follows: TGTGCCAGCAGCCCTTACAGGACCGGGGAGCTGTTTTTT. It specifies CASSPYRTGELFF.

The chain joins TRBV4-3 to TRBJ2-7; 8 positions agree with TRBD1. This CDR3 is 15 amino acids long. CDR1 LGHNA and CDR2 YSLEER come from the germline V gene. The V gene end was trimmed by 3 bases and the J gene end by 5 bases; junction bases not matched to a gene: 9. The CDR3 spells CASSQTLGQGNEQYF. The CDR3 DNA is TGCGCCAGCAGCCAGACGCTCGGACAGGGTAACGAGCAGTACTTC.

The genes are TRBV6-1 and TRBJ1-2; D might be TRBD1 (6 bases). CDR1 is MNHNS, CDR2 SASEGT, per germline. This CDR3 comprises 12 residues. Trimming cost V 4 bases and J 4 bases, with 7 bases left between them. The CDR3: CASSGTVYGYTF. As DNA, the CDR3 is TGTGCCAGCAGTGGGACAGTCTATGGCTACACCTTC.

V usage is TRBV27 and J usage is TRBJ2-2; TRBD1 matches at 9 bases. Trimming took 6 bases from V and 5 from J; bases not matched to a gene: 4. The germline gives CDR1 MNHEY, CDR2 SMNVEV (reference sequence). The CDR3 consists of 14 residues. CDR3 sequence reads: CASRGQGRTGELFF. As DNA, the CDR3 is TGTGCCAGCAGAGGACAGGGGAGAACCGGGGAGCTGTTTTTT.

This clone was detected a few times. The genes are TRBV28 and TRBJ2-5; 7 bases fit TRBD1. Trimming at V came to 5 bases and at J to 3 bases, leaving 9 bases not matched to a gene. The CDR3 has 15 residues. In germline, CDR1 is MDHEN, CDR2 SYDVKM. The CDR3 coding sequence is TGTGCCAGCAGTCCCGGGACAGTAAGAAAAGAGACCCAGTACTTC. Its translation is CASSPGTVRKETQYF.

The V gene is TRBV29-1, the J gene TRBJ1-3; D unclear. Germline CDR1 and CDR2: SQVTM and ANQGSEA. CDR3 length: 14 amino acids. Trimming pared 7 bases from V and 3 bases from J, leaving 16 bases between. The CDR3 is CSASWTTYGNTIYF. The CDR3 nucleotides read TGCAGCGCTTCGTGGACTACTTATGGAAACACCATATATTTT.